Shown below are 22 T cell receptor beta chains from a single sample sequenced in a study of cytomegalovirus exposure and HLA in healthy donors. Amplification used 60 Vbeta primers and 13 Jbeta primers. Some clones are missing from TCRdb's copy, which holds only in-frame ones; the method was immunoSEQ multiplex PCR. The sample lists about 180,000 clones, 77% occurring once. The sample comprised PBMCs. Receptors were obtained from a young man in good health and CMV-seronegative.

The chain is built from TRBV20-1 and TRBJ1-2; no clear D gene. This CDR3 contains 11 residues. CDR1 DFQATT and CDR2 SNEGSKA come from the germline V gene (reference sequence). The CDR3 DNA follows: TGCGGCACAACAGATAGCTATGGCTACACCTTC. Its translation is CGTTDSYGYTF.

The genes are TRBV5-1 and TRBJ2-5; 7 nucleotides align to TRBD1. The CDR3 runs 14 residues. The germline gives CDR1 SGHRS, CDR2 YFSETQ. Unmatched junction bases numbered 5, after V lost 4 bases and J lost 2 bases. Here the CDR3 DNA reads TGCGCCAGCAGCATGGGGACAGCTCAAGAGACCCAGTACTTC. Translated: CASSMGTAQETQYF.

This sequence joins TRBV9 and TRBJ2-7; 9 bases match TRBD2. Germline V gives CDR1 SGDLS, CDR2 YYNGEE. The CDR3 spans 15 residues. With 0 bases clipped from V and 3 bases from J, the junction kept 4 bases outside the gene matches. CDR3 residues: CASSVGSSGSYEQYF. The DNA of the CDR3 is TGTGCCAGCAGCGTAGGGAGTAGCGGGAGCTACGAGCAGTACTTC.

A single count supports this clone. This sequence joins TRBV10-3 and TRBJ2-7, with 8 bases lining up with TRBD2. Germline CDR1 is ENHRY and CDR2 is SYGVKD. The trim removed 3 bases at V and 5 bases at J, leaving 6 bases unmatched. The CDR3 covers 14 residues. The CDR3: CAISEGTSLDEQYF. In DNA, the CDR3 is TGTGCCATCAGTGAAGGGACTAGTCTGGACGAGCAGTACTTC.

The chain employs TRBV4-2 and TRBJ1-1, with unresolved D. V was pared by 6 bases and J by 2 bases, with 13 bases between. Germline values: CDR1 LGHNA, CDR2 YNFKEQ. The CDR3 is 14 residues long. CDR3: CASRGRRGNTEAFF. CDR3 DNA sequence: TGTGCCAGCAGGGGGAGAAGAGGAAACACTGAAGCTTTCTTT.

Only a few counts were recorded for this clone. The V and J genes are TRBV6-5 and TRBJ1-1, with D tentatively TRBD1 (5 bases). V dropped 2 bases and J dropped 1 base, with 5 bases sitting between them. The CDR3 contains 13 residues. CDR1 is MNHEY, CDR2 SVGAGI, per germline. In DNA, the CDR3 is TGTGCCAGCAGTTACGGACAGAACACTGAAGCTTTCTTT. It encodes CASSYGQNTEAFF.

The chain joins TRBV7-2 to TRBJ2-7; D remains ambiguous. This CDR3 contains 15 residues. Between the trimmed V and J ends, which lost 0 bases and 3 bases, there was a span of 12 bases. Looked up from germline, CDR1 is SGHTA and CDR2 is FQGNSA. The CDR3 sequence is CASSLAPGGVYEQYF. The CDR3 DNA reads as TGTGCCAGCAGCTTAGCTCCCGGCGGAGTCTACGAGCAGTACTTC.

This clone showed up just a few times. V gene TRBV11-2 combines with J gene TRBJ1-1; tentative D call: TRBD1 (6 bases). Trimming removed 3 bases at V and 3 bases at J, with 14 bases between. The CDR3 is 15 amino acids. The germline V gene encodes CDR1 SGHAT and CDR2 FQNNGV. The CDR3, as DNA: TGTGCCAGCAGCTTCACAGGGCGTGAGGACACTGAAGCTTTCTTT. This translates into CASSFTGREDTEAFF.

The chain couples TRBV5-1 to TRBJ1-2; TRBD1 might be the D (6 bases). The CDR3 is made up of 15 amino acids. V was pared by 0 bases and J by 7 bases, with 16 bases between. Germline V gives CDR1 SGHRS, CDR2 YFSETQ. The CDR3 region is CASSLDHRESVGYTF. For the CDR3, the DNA is TGCGCCAGCAGCTTGGATCACAGGGAATCGGTTGGCTACACCTTC.

This chain joins TRBV9 and TRBJ1-4; D is uncertain. Germline loops: CDR1 SGDLS, CDR2 YYNGEE. Trimming removed 1 base at V and 8 bases at J, with 15 bases between. The CDR3 contains 15 residues. The DNA for the CDR3 is TGTGCCAGCAGCGTATCAGGCCAGCCCGGAGAAAAACTGTTTTTT. Translated: CASSVSGQPGEKLFF. The full variable domain, completed using reference TRBV9 and TRBJ1-4, is DSGVTQTPKHLITATGQRVTLRCSPRSGDLSVYWYQQSLDQGLQFLIQYYNGEERAKGNILERFSAQQFPDLHSELNLSSLELGDSALYFCASSVSGQPGEKLFFGSGTQLSVL.

This clone was counted between two and nine times. This sequence joins TRBV6-5 and TRBJ2-5; TRBD2 matches at 8 bases. Germline V gene sequence: CDR1 MNHEY, CDR2 SVGAGI. J was trimmed by 6 bases and V by 7 bases; bases with no gene match: 10. The CDR3 is 14 residues long. CDR3 nucleotides: TGTGCCAGCACACCCGCGGGGGGCCTGAAGACCCAGTACTTC. Its protein is CASTPAGGLKTQYF.

The J gene is TRBJ2-3, the V gene TRBV2, with TRBD2 as a possible D gene (6 bases). V was clipped by 6 bases and J by 4 bases, with 8 bases between them. This CDR3 is 12 amino acids long. Germline assignment: CDR1 SNHLY and CDR2 FYNNEI. As DNA, the CDR3 is TGTGCCAGCAGGACTAGAGCAGATACGCAGTATTTT. Protein sequence: CASRTRADTQYF.

The chain recombines TRBV2 with TRBJ1-4; TRBD1 aligns across 7 bases. Trimming cost V 9 bases and J 4 bases; bases outside gene matches: 8. CDR3 size: 14 residues. Germline V gene sequence: CDR1 SNHLY, CDR2 FYNNEI. DNA for the CDR3: TGTGCCAGTAAACAACAGGGGATTAATGAAAAACTGTTTTTT. Translation: CASKQQGINEKLFF. The variable domain in full, completed from reference TRBV2 and TRBJ1-4, reads EPEVTQTPSHQVTQMGQEVILRCVPISNHLYFYWYRQILGQKVEFLVSFYNNEISEKSEIFDDQFSVERPDGSNFTLKIRSTKLEDSAMYFCASKQQGINEKLFFGSGTQLSVL.

The V call is TRBV5-1, the J call TRBJ2-1; TRBD1 agrees at 12 bases. There are 14 residues in the CDR3. Germline CDR1 reads SGHRS; CDR2 reads YFSETQ. V trimming: 3 bases; J trimming: 7 bases; junction bases outside the gene matches: 2. The CDR3 region has the DNA TGCGCCAGCAGCTCGGGACAGGGGGCGAATGAGCAGTTCTTC. It translates to CASSSGQGANEQFF.

This clone came up once. The chain is built from TRBV5-6 and TRBJ1-3; no clear D. V lost 4 bases to trimming and J lost 3 bases, with 17 bases between them. The germline gives CDR1 SGHDT, CDR2 YYEEEE. This CDR3 is 16 amino acids long. The CDR3 is CASSPLKKLGGNTIYF. In DNA, the CDR3 is TGTGCCAGCAGCCCCTTAAAGAAACTAGGTGGAAACACCATATATTTT.

The chain links TRBV18 to TRBJ1-5; 8 bases fit TRBD1. Germline assignment: CDR1 KGHSH and CDR2 LQKENI. Trimming took 3 bases from V and 5 from J; bases not matched to a gene: 6. There are 15 residues in the CDR3. CDR3 sequence reads: CASSPQGAGDQPQHF. DNA of the CDR3: TGTGCCAGCTCACCCCAGGGGGCAGGGGATCAGCCCCAGCATTTT.

V gene TRBV7-9 combines with J gene TRBJ2-7; D not certain. Trimming pared 5 bases from V and 4 bases from J, leaving 9 bases between. The CDR3 loop spans 12 amino acids. Germline assignment: CDR1 SEHNR and CDR2 FQNEAQ (reference sequence). The CDR3 is CASSRDWYEQYF. CDR3 coding DNA: TGTGCCAGCAGCCGCGACTGGTACGAGCAGTACTTC.

The table lists this clone with many counts. This chain connects TRBV6-6 to TRBJ2-3, with a weak D call TRBD1 (6 bases). Trimming left V 4 bases short and J 2 bases short, with 10 bases between. Germline CDR1 is MNHNY and CDR2 is SVGAGI (reference sequence). The CDR3 is made up of 14 amino acids. CDR3 residues: CASSSRGSTDTQYF. The DNA for the CDR3 is TGTGCCAGCAGTTCCAGGGGATCCACAGATACGCAGTATTTT.

The V and J genes are TRBV29-1 and TRBJ2-1, with TRBD2 identical over 9 bases. The germline gives CDR1 SQVTM, CDR2 ANQGSEA. J gave up 2 bases and V 4 bases, and 9 bases lay outside the gene matches. The CDR3 has 16 amino acids. The CDR3, as DNA: TGCAGCGTTGGAGACGGCGGGAGGGGGGCCTACAATGAGCAGTTCTTC. Translated, it gives CSVGDGGRGAYNEQFF.

The chain uses TRBV6-5 and TRBJ1-6; a possible D gene is TRBD1 (6 bases). This CDR3 contains 14 residues. Germline V gives CDR1 MNHEY, CDR2 SVGAGI. The germline V and J ends were trimmed by 4 bases and 9 bases, with 13 bases remaining between them. The DNA of the CDR3 is TGTGCCAGCAGTTCCCTTGGACAGATTTCACCCCTCCACTTT. This translates into CASSSLGQISPLHF.

Worth noting for this clone: One end of the junction does not line up with germline, which may come from a read error. This chain links TRBV7-7 with TRBJ2-5, with TRBD2 identical over 10 bases. This CDR3 has 14 residues. CDR1 and CDR2 (germline): SSHAT, FNYEAQ (reference sequence). CDR3 in amino acids: CASSGGAREETQYF. The CDR3 DNA reads as TGTGCTAGCAGCGGGGGGGCCCGGGAGGAGACCCAGTACTTC.

This chain uses TRBV5-6 with TRBJ2-7; maybe TRBD1 (5 bases). The CDR3 consists of 14 residues. Germline CDR1 and CDR2: SGHDT and YYEEEE. With 3 bases removed from V and 0 bases from J, the gap between germline ends came to 10 bases. DNA of the CDR3: TGTGCCAGCAGCTCCCTGACAGCCTCCTACGAGCAGTACTTC. Amino acids: CASSSLTASYEQYF.